Listed below are T cell receptor beta chains from one sample, sequenced in a study of monozygotic twins with inflammatory bowel disease. With the 5' RACE reads reprocessed, TCRdb shows one record per CDR3 protein and no DNA. The data include 150,000 to 200,000 distinct CDR3 sequences; the top ten clones carry approximately 7%. Material: blood. The receptors stem from a human donor with ulcerative colitis or Crohn's disease, or a healthy co-twin of an affected twin (not recorded which). Both conserved end residues are part of each CDR3.

v_call: TRBV5-5
j_call: TRBJ2-5
cdr3_aa: CASSSGTGKETQYF

v_call: TRBV2
j_call: TRBJ2-3
cdr3_aa: CASLSRGGTDTQYF

v_call: TRBV11-2
j_call: TRBJ2-1
cdr3_aa: CASSPGGLAGGSYNEQFF

v_call: TRBV20-1
j_call: TRBJ2-2
cdr3_aa: CSARGQGGYTGELFF

v_call: TRBV5-6
j_call: TRBJ2-5
cdr3_aa: CASSLRQVQETQYF

v_call: TRBV5-1
j_call: TRBJ2-7
cdr3_aa: CASSLAQGRDYEQYF

v_call: TRBV19
j_call: TRBJ2-2
cdr3_aa: CASRNREGANTGELFF

v_call: TRBV29-1
j_call: TRBJ2-7
cdr3_aa: CSVIRDRGLYEQYF

v_call: TRBV20-1
j_call: TRBJ2-3
cdr3_aa: CSARKAGGDKDTQYF

v_call: TRBV29-1
j_call: TRBJ2-2
cdr3_aa: CSVEGGTGELFF

v_call: TRBV4-3
j_call: TRBJ1-6
cdr3_aa: CASSQDLRAGSTSPLHF

v_call: TRBV6-5
j_call: TRBJ2-7
cdr3_aa: CASSYSSRSYEQYF

v_call: TRBV4-1
j_call: TRBJ2-1
cdr3_aa: CASSHGDRGRNNEQFF

v_call: TRBV6-1
j_call: TRBJ2-7
cdr3_aa: CASTLGLASSYEQYF

v_call: TRBV5-1
j_call: TRBJ2-1
cdr3_aa: CASSPTSGIYNEQFF

v_call: TRBV5-1
j_call: TRBJ2-5
cdr3_aa: CASTSGPQETQYF

v_call: TRBV29-1
j_call: TRBJ2-7
cdr3_aa: CSVEARVAGSQGGSYEQYF

v_call: TRBV5-1
j_call: TRBJ2-3
cdr3_aa: CASSLGIGPDTQYF